This TCR beta chain is drawn from a study of T cell responses to AZD1222 COVID-19 vaccine. Regarding the study as a whole: Baseline testing showed seropositivity in only a handful of AZD1222 recipients.

Pooling of second doses given at about 4 or about 12 weeks was done. Concerning this clone itself: The antigen is not known.

Sequencing used immunoSEQ multiplex PCR; TCRdb keeps in-frame clones, though not all of them. The table lists roughly 98,000 clones, more than 70% of them singletons, with 15% to 20% in the top ten. The V end lost 2 bases, the J end lost 1 base, and 11 bases lay between the germline ends. Germline V gene sequence: CDR1 SGHAT, CDR2 FQNNGV. The CDR3 loop spans 15 amino acids. The chain employs TRBV11-2 and TRBJ1-1; D not certain. The sequence was collected from an adult who received the AZD1222 COVID-19 vaccine. Material: peripheral blood, obtained 28 days after the second AZD1222 dose. The chain's CDR3 is CASSLNPEGNTEAFF. The CDR3, as DNA: TGTGCCAGCAGCTTAAACCCCGAAGGGAACACTGAAGCTTTCTTT.